This is a list of T cell receptor beta chains from one sample in a study of glioma-infiltrating T cells after dendritic cell vaccination. Sequencing used immunoSEQ multiplex PCR; TCRdb keeps in-frame clones, though not all of them. The profile covers under 100,000 clones, with more than 75% appearing a single time and under 3% taken by the ten largest. The sample consisted of blood, taken before dendritic cell vaccination. These receptors came from a human donor with glioblastoma. The CDR3 runs from the conserved cysteine through the conserved F or W. A D gene is named only where the DNA matches it firmly. The listing skips clone size in some rows; elsewhere it reads once, few, many or a size class.

abundance	d_gene	j_gene	v_gene	CDR3aa	CDR3nt
once	-	TRBJ2-2	TRBV11-3	CALGLEDGELFF	TGTGCCCTGGGATTGGAGGACGGGGAGCTGTTTTTT
-	-	TRBJ2-1	TRBV6-6	CASSSGGEQFF	TGTGCCAGCAGTTCCGGGGGTGAGCAGTTCTTC
-	TRBD2	TRBJ2-1	TRBV7-3	CASSPGLAGNPYNEQFF	TGTGCCAGCAGTCCTGGACTAGCGGGAAACCCGTACAATGAGCAGTTCTTC
-	TRBD1	TRBJ1-5	TRBV15	CATSRAPGTGGSQPQHF	TGTGCCACCAGCAGAGCTCCCGGGACAGGGGGCTCTCAGCCCCAGCATTTT
once	-	TRBJ2-5	TRBV5-1	CASSANPGQETQYF	TGCGCCAGCAGCGCGAACCCAGGACAAGAGACCCAGTACTTC
-	TRBD2	TRBJ2-1	TRBV11-3	CASSWGLLNNEQFF	TGTGCCAGCAGCTGGGGACTACTTAACAATGAGCAGTTCTTC
-	TRBD2	TRBJ2-3	TRBV28	CASSPPAGDPDTQYF	TGTGCCAGCAGTCCCCCAGCGGGAGACCCAGATACGCAGTATTTT
-	TRBD1	TRBJ1-2	TRBV4-1	CASSRQTGDSNYGYTF	TGCGCCAGCAGCCGCCAGACAGGGGATTCTAACTATGGCTACACCTTC
-	-	TRBJ2-5	TRBV5-6	CASSHGGRRSEETQYF	TGTGCCAGCAGCCACGGGGGGCGGAGGTCCGAGGAGACCCAGTACTTC
-	TRBD1	TRBJ1-4	TRBV4-1	CASSPGQGADEKLFF	TGCGCCAGCAGTCCTGGACAGGGGGCGGATGAAAAACTGTTTTTT
-	-	TRBJ2-2	TRBV2	CASSEFGAAGELFF	TGTGCCAGCAGTGAATTTGGGGCGGCCGGGGAGCTGTTTTTT
-	TRBD2	TRBJ2-3	TRBV5-1	CASSLGAGGTDTQYF	TGCGCCAGCAGCTTGGGAGCGGGGGGTACAGATACGCAGTATTTT
-	-	TRBJ1-5	TRBV11-2	CASSLGGGQPQHF	TGTGCCAGCAGCTTGGGAGGGGGTCAGCCCCAGCATTTT
-	TRBD1	TRBJ1-2	TRBV25-1	CASSERTGPGGYTF	TGTGCCAGCAGTGAGAGGACAGGGCCGGGGGGCTACACCTTC
-	-	TRBJ2-7	TRBV7-9	CASSSSRKVHGAYEQYF	TGTGCCAGCAGCTCCTCCCGGAAGGTACACGGGGCCTACGAGCAGTACTTC
-	-	TRBJ2-1	TRBV7-9	CASSLRPEYNEQFF	TGTGCCAGCAGCTTGAGGCCAGAATACAATGAGCAGTTCTTC
-	TRBD1	TRBJ1-5	TRBV5-8	CASSLDRVGNQPQHF	TGTGCCAGCAGCCTAGACAGGGTTGGGAATCAGCCCCAGCATTTT
-	-	TRBJ2-3	TRBV5-1	CASSLDGGQVDTQYF	TGCGCCAGCAGCTTGGATGGGGGACAAGTGGATACGCAGTATTTT
-	-	TRBJ1-3	TRBV11-2	CASSFGLENTIYF	TGTGCCAGCAGCTTTGGTTTAGAAAACACCATATATTTT
-	-	TRBJ2-7	TRBV18	CASSSLGVGYEQYF	TGTGCCAGCTCCTCTTTAGGGGTGGGCTACGAGCAGTACTTC
-	TRBD2	TRBJ2-1	TRBV5-6	CATSRAGVLGNEQFF	TGTGCCACCTCTCGGGCGGGAGTTCTGGGGAATGAGCAGTTCTTC
few	TRBD1	TRBJ2-1	TRBV9	CASSAPQGVEYNEQFF	TGTGCCAGCAGCGCCCCCCAGGGGGTAGAATACAATGAGCAGTTCTTC
once	TRBD2	TRBJ2-7	TRBV19	CASSSGGPEQYF	TGTGCCAGTAGTTCGGGAGGCCCCGAGCAGTACTTC
once	-	TRBJ2-7	TRBV14	CASMPTGSGVYEQYF	TGTGCCAGCATGCCTACCGGGTCGGGAGTCTACGAGCAGTACTTC
-	-	TRBJ1-2	TRBV19	CASSIDRGGGYTF	TGTGCCAGTAGTATAGATCGGGGAGGAGGCTACACCTTC
once	TRBD2	TRBJ2-7	TRBV4-2	CASSRGLADSYEQYF	TGTGCCAGCAGCCGCGGACTAGCGGATTCCTACGAGCAGTACTTC
-	TRBD1	TRBJ2-7	TRBV29-1	CSVEGGQGYEQYF	TGCAGCGTTGAAGGGGGACAGGGCTACGAGCAGTACTTC
-	TRBD1	TRBJ1-1	TRBV11-3	CASSRGTGKDTEAFF	TGTGCCAGCAGCCGTGGGACAGGAAAAGACACTGAAGCTTTCTTT
-	-	TRBJ1-2	TRBV6-1	CASRPRKDGYTF	TGTGCCAGCAGACCCAGGAAGGATGGCTACACCTTC
-	-	TRBJ2-3	TRBV2	CATKGNSEDTQYF	TGTGCCACCAAGGGGAACAGTGAAGATACGCAGTATTTT
-	-	TRBJ2-3	TRBV5-1	CASSLGEVGTDTQYF	TGCGCCAGCAGCTTGGGGGAGGTGGGCACAGATACGCAGTATTTT
-	TRBD1	TRBJ2-7	TRBV5-8	CASSPRTGGYEQYF	TGTGCCAGCAGCCCAAGGACAGGGGGCTACGAGCAGTACTTC
-	-	TRBJ2-6	TRBV5-4	CASSLAGTGANVLTF	TGTGCCAGCAGCTTGGCAGGGACTGGGGCCAACGTCCTGACTTTC
once	-	TRBJ2-5	TRBV5-1	CASSLVSGLQETQYF	TGCGCCAGCAGCTTGGTTAGCGGACTGCAAGAGACCCAGTACTTC
-	-	TRBJ2-1	TRBV28	CASSTGGAGGYNEQFF	TGTGCCAGCAGTACGGGGGGGGCAGGGGGCTACAATGAGCAGTTCTTC
few	TRBD2	TRBJ2-5	TRBV6-5	CASSYLGGAQYF	TGTGCCAGCAGTTACCTCGGGGGGGCCCAGTACTTC
-	-	TRBJ1-2	TRBV19	CASSIELGYTF	TGTGCCAGTAGTATAGAACTTGGCTACACCTTC
-	TRBD1	TRBJ2-7	TRBV20-1	CSALTGDEQYF	TGCAGTGCTCTGACAGGGGACGAGCAGTACTTC
-	-	TRBJ1-3	TRBV10-3	CAIRAGFSGNTIYF	TGTGCCATCAGGGCGGGGTTCTCTGGAAACACCATATATTTT
-	-	TRBJ1-4	TRBV19	CASREPYGRNGLLLGTNEKLFF	TGTGCCAGTAGAGAACCGTACGGGAGGAATGGTTTACTCCTTGGGACTAATGAAAAACTGTTTTTT